The T cell receptor (beta chain) described here comes from a study of cytomegalovirus exposure and HLA in healthy donors. PCR primers comprised 60 Vbeta and 13 Jbeta primers. Some clones are missing from TCRdb's copy, which holds only in-frame ones; the method was immunoSEQ multiplex PCR. This sample has about 140,000 clones, with about 80% found just once. The CDR3 consists of 14 residues. Germline V CDR1 and CDR2: SEHNR, FQNEAQ (reference sequence). V was clipped by 0 bases and J by 4 bases, with 9 bases between them. Overall study results and limits: TCR beta V segments were, for the most part, productive about 87% or about 30% of the time in an earlier analysis.

A note on this clone: The antigen is not known.

Sequencing was done on a sample of PBMCs. The sequence derives from a male donor in good health and CMV-seropositive. The J gene is TRBJ2-5, the V gene TRBV7-9; possibly TRBD1 for D (5 bases). This CDR3 reads CASSLAQGGETQYF. The CDR3 DNA sequence: TGTGCCAGCAGCTTAGCGCAGGGTGGAGAGACCCAGTACTTC.